These 7 T cell receptor beta chains were all obtained from the same sample, sequenced in a study of T cell changes during pregnancy in multiple sclerosis. Assay used: immunoSEQ multiplex PCR; TCRdb lists only in-frame clones, some missing. The table records 25,000 to 35,000 clones, about 91% of them present only once. The sample here was CD4+ T cells from peripheral blood mononuclear cells, taken in the second trimester of pregnancy. The receptors shown here come from a female donor with multiple sclerosis, enrolled in a pregnancy study.

V gene TRBV18 combines with J gene TRBJ1-6; D remains unclear. Trimming shortened V by 3 bases and J by 12 bases, and 9 bases separated the two germline ends. Per the germline V gene, CDR1 is KGHSH and CDR2 is LQKENI. The CDR3 covers 12 residues. The CDR3 region has the DNA TGTGCCAGCTCACCCCCTATCGGACCCCTCCACTTT. Translating it yields CASSPPIGPLHF.

The chain uses TRBV7-3 and TRBJ2-7; D possibly corresponds to TRBD2 (5 bases). The CDR3 loop spans 15 amino acids. The germline gives CDR1 SGHTA, CDR2 FQGTGA. Deletions cut 4 bases from V and 3 bases from J, with 16 bases between. The CDR3 sequence: CASSYGSTKNYEQYF. As DNA, the CDR3 is TGTGCCAGCAGCTACGGCTCGACTAAGAACTACGAGCAGTACTTC.

The chain recombines TRBV5-8 with TRBJ1-6; perhaps TRBD1 as D (6 bases). The germline CDR1 and CDR2 sequences are SGHTS and YDEGEE. The CDR3 consists of 15 residues. V lost 3 bases and J lost 3, with 10 bases in between. In DNA, the CDR3 is TGTGCCAGCAGCTGGACAGCCAACTATAATTCACCCCTCCACTTT. It is translated as CASSWTANYNSPLHF. Full variable domain (remainder filled in from reference TRBV5-8 and TRBJ1-6): EAGVTQSPTHLIKTRGQQATLRCSPISGHTSVYWYQQALGLGLQFLLWYDEGEERNRGNFPPRFSGRQFPNYSSELNVNALELEDSALYLCASSWTANYNSPLHFGNGTRLTVT.

The chain combines TRBV18 with TRBJ1-1; a possible D gene is TRBD1 (6 bases). This CDR3 has 16 amino acids. Trimming cost V 1 base and J 4 bases, with 16 bases left between them. The germline CDR1 and CDR2 sequences are KGHSH and LQKENI. The CDR3: CASSPQGGAGGTEAFF. In DNA form, the CDR3 reads TGTGCCAGCTCACCACAGGGGGGGGCCGGGGGCACTGAAGCTTTCTTT.

CDR3 sequence: CASSAQGAGGQPQHF. The CDR3, as DNA: TGCGCCAGCAGCGCCCAAGGGGCGGGAGGTCAGCCCCAGCATTTT. The genes are TRBV4-1 and TRBJ1-5; tentative D call: TRBD1 (5 bases). Germline V lookup: CDR1 MGHRA, CDR2 YSYEKL. The CDR3 runs to 15 residues. The V gene lost 5 bases and the J gene lost 6 bases, with 17 bases spanning the gap.

The rearrangement joins TRBV5-1 to TRBJ2-3, with D maybe TRBD2 (6 bases). CDR3 length: 15 amino acids. V lost 3 bases and J 0 bases, leaving 11 bases between the germline ends. Germline CDR1 and CDR2: SGHRS and YFSETQ. The CDR3 reads CASSWGAGSTDTQYF. The DNA of the CDR3 is TGCGCCAGCAGCTGGGGAGCGGGTAGCACAGATACGCAGTATTTT.

The chain employs TRBV9 and TRBJ1-4; tentative D call: TRBD1 (5 bases). The CDR3 extends over 16 amino acids. The germline V gene has CDR1 SGDLS and CDR2 YYNGEE. V lost 0 bases to trimming and J lost 3 bases, with 12 bases between them. This chain's CDR3 is CASSVGSRAPNEKLFF. CDR3 nucleotides: TGTGCCAGCAGCGTAGGGAGCAGGGCCCCTAATGAAAAACTGTTTTTT.